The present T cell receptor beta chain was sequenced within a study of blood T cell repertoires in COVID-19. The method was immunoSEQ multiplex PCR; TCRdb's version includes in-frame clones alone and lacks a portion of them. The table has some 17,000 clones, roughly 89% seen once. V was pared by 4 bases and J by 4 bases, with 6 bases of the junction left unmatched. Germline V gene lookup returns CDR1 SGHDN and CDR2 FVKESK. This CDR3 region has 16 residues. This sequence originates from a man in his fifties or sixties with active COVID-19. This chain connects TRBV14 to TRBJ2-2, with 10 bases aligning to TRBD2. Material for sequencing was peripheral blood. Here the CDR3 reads CASSPVVAGGTGELFF. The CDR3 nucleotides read TGTGCCAGCAGCCCAGTGGTAGCGGGGGGCACCGGGGAGCTGTTTTTT.